A selection of T cell receptor beta chains follows, all from one sample in a study of shared T cell receptors in the human thymus. Profiled with immunoSEQ multiplex PCR; TCRdb holds only in-frame clones, not every one. The repertoire includes 600,000 or so clones, around 87% of them detected once, and roughly 0.0094% sits in the top ten. These data also featured in a second study, about human thymus T cells.

The source material was thymocytes. These TCRs come from a boy in the first two years of life with a congenital heart defect. The CDR3 runs from the conserved cysteine through the conserved F or W. A D gene is named only where the DNA matches it firmly. Clone size is shown for a subset of rows, as once, few, many or a class of expanded clone.

v_call: TRBV6-1
j_call: TRBJ1-2
cdr3_length: 15
clone_size: few
d_call: TRBD1
cdr3_nt: TGTGCCAGCAGTGGAGGGACAGGGGGGAACTATGGCTACACCTTC
cdr3_aa: CASSGGTGGNYGYTF

v_call: TRBV7-9
j_call: TRBJ1-5
cdr3_length: 17
clone_size: once
d_call: TRBD1
cdr3_nt: TGTGCCAGCAGCTTTGATGCGACAGGGGCGGGCAATCAGCCCCAGCATTTT
cdr3_aa: CASSFDATGAGNQPQHF

v_call: TRBV6-5
j_call: TRBJ1-6
cdr3_length: 15
clone_size: NA
d_call: NA
cdr3_nt: TGTGCCAGCAGGCCGACTCTAATCCCCAATTCACCCCTCCACTTT
cdr3_aa: CASRPTLIPNSPLHF

v_call: TRBV5-4
j_call: TRBJ2-1
cdr3_length: 16
clone_size: NA
d_call: TRBD2
cdr3_nt: TGTGCCAGCAGCTTGCCTAGCGGGAGCGCCTACAATGAGCAGTTCTTC
cdr3_aa: CASSLPSGSAYNEQFF

v_call: TRBV7-2
j_call: TRBJ2-5
cdr3_length: 16
clone_size: NA
d_call: TRBD1
cdr3_nt: TGTGCCAGCAGCTTCCCGACAGGGGATCAACAAGAGACCCAGTACTTC
cdr3_aa: CASSFPTGDQQETQYF

v_call: TRBV19
j_call: TRBJ2-2
cdr3_length: 15
clone_size: NA
d_call: NA
cdr3_nt: TGTGCCAGTACACCCGGACTGAAGAACACCGGGGAGCTGTTTTTT
cdr3_aa: CASTPGLKNTGELFF

v_call: TRBV7-3
j_call: TRBJ1-2
cdr3_length: 14
clone_size: NA
d_call: TRBD1
cdr3_nt: TGTGCCAGCAGCTGTCGGACAGGAGATAAGGGCTACACCTTC
cdr3_aa: CASSCRTGDKGYTF

v_call: TRBV10-3
j_call: TRBJ1-1
cdr3_length: 13
clone_size: NA
d_call: NA
cdr3_nt: TGTGCCATCAGTGGGGAGCTATCGACTGAAGCTTTCTTT
cdr3_aa: CAISGELSTEAFF

v_call: TRBV5-8
j_call: TRBJ1-1
cdr3_length: 16
clone_size: NA
d_call: NA
cdr3_nt: TGTGCCAGCGGCTCTCTTCCACGGGTGATGAACACTGAAGCTTTCTTT
cdr3_aa: CASGSLPRVMNTEAFF

v_call: TRBV5-6
j_call: TRBJ1-5
cdr3_length: 19
clone_size: NA
d_call: NA
cdr3_nt: TGTGCCAGCAGCTTGGAAGGGTCGGCGGGGGCTCGGAGCAATCAGCCCCAGCATTTT
cdr3_aa: CASSLEGSAGARSNQPQHF

v_call: TRBV4-3
j_call: TRBJ2-1
cdr3_length: 16
clone_size: few
d_call: NA
cdr3_nt: TGCGCCAGCAGCCAAGTTTTTGGACGGGGTTTGAATGAGCAGTTCTTC
cdr3_aa: CASSQVFGRGLNEQFF

v_call: TRBV14
j_call: TRBJ1-2
cdr3_length: 17
clone_size: NA
d_call: TRBD1
cdr3_nt: TGTGCCAGCAGCTGGGGCCCTCGACAGGGGGTCTCCTATGGCTACACCTTC
cdr3_aa: CASSWGPRQGVSYGYTF

v_call: TRBV4-3
j_call: TRBJ2-1
cdr3_length: 20
clone_size: NA
d_call: TRBD2
cdr3_nt: TGCGCCAGCAGCCAAGAGATGGGGACTAGCGGGACAACCTCCTACAATGAGCAGTTCTTC
cdr3_aa: CASSQEMGTSGTTSYNEQFF

v_call: TRBV7-9
j_call: TRBJ2-3
cdr3_length: 14
clone_size: NA
d_call: NA
cdr3_nt: TGTGCCAGCGGACAGTGGGGCGGCCCAGATACGCAGTATTTT
cdr3_aa: CASGQWGGPDTQYF

v_call: TRBV2
j_call: TRBJ1-4
cdr3_length: 15
clone_size: NA
d_call: TRBD1
cdr3_nt: TGTGCCAGCAGTGTTCACGGGACAGGAAATGAAAAACTGTTTTTT
cdr3_aa: CASSVHGTGNEKLFF

v_call: TRBV20-1
j_call: TRBJ2-3
cdr3_length: 10
clone_size: NA
d_call: NA
cdr3_nt: TGCAGTGCCCCAACAGATACGCAGTATTTT
cdr3_aa: CSAPTDTQYF

v_call: TRBV28
j_call: TRBJ2-7
cdr3_length: 14
clone_size: NA
d_call: TRBD2
cdr3_nt: TGTGCCAGCAGGGGGATAGCGGGTAAGCGCGAGCAGTACTTC
cdr3_aa: CASRGIAGKREQYF

v_call: TRBV5-4
j_call: TRBJ2-6
cdr3_length: 19
clone_size: NA
d_call: NA
cdr3_nt: TGTGCCAGCAGGAGCTGGGGGGGGGCCCCTGGCTCTGGGGCCAACGTCCTGACTTTC
cdr3_aa: CASRSWGGAPGSGANVLTF

v_call: TRBV20-1
j_call: TRBJ1-6
cdr3_length: 10
clone_size: NA
d_call: NA
cdr3_nt: TGCAGTCCCTTGCGTTCACCCCTCCACTTT
cdr3_aa: CSPLRSPLHF

v_call: TRBV10-2
j_call: TRBJ1-5
cdr3_length: 15
clone_size: NA
d_call: NA
cdr3_nt: TGCGCCAGCAGTGAGATGGACATCAGCAATCAGCCCCAGCATTTT
cdr3_aa: CASSEMDISNQPQHF

v_call: TRBV7-2
j_call: TRBJ1-1
cdr3_length: 16
clone_size: NA
d_call: NA
cdr3_nt: TGTGCCAGCAGCTTAGATGGCTCAGGAAGGAACACTGAAGCTTTCTTT
cdr3_aa: CASSLDGSGRNTEAFF

v_call: TRBV11-2
j_call: TRBJ2-5
cdr3_length: 16
clone_size: NA
d_call: TRBD2
cdr3_nt: TGTGCCAGCAGCTTCCGACTAGCGGGGGCAAAAGAGACCCAGTACTTC
cdr3_aa: CASSFRLAGAKETQYF

v_call: TRBV4-3
j_call: TRBJ2-2
cdr3_length: 17
clone_size: NA
d_call: NA
cdr3_nt: TGCGCCAGCAGCTATCCTCCGGGGGAGAATGAAACCGGGGAGCTGTTTTTT
cdr3_aa: CASSYPPGENETGELFF

v_call: TRBV9
j_call: TRBJ2-1
cdr3_length: 15
clone_size: NA
d_call: TRBD2
cdr3_nt: TGTGCCAGCAGCGTAGTCGGCGGGGGGGCCGGTGAGCAGTTCTTC
cdr3_aa: CASSVVGGGAGEQFF

v_call: TRBV4-1
j_call: TRBJ1-5
cdr3_length: 18
clone_size: NA
d_call: NA
cdr3_nt: TGCGCCAGCAGCCAAGCCTCAGGGATTAATAATAGCAATCAGCCCCAGCATTTT
cdr3_aa: CASSQASGINNSNQPQHF

v_call: TRBV27
j_call: TRBJ2-2
cdr3_length: 13
clone_size: NA
d_call: TRBD2
cdr3_nt: TGTGCCAGCATAGCGGGAGTCACCGGGGAGCTGTTTTTT
cdr3_aa: CASIAGVTGELFF

v_call: TRBV5-6
j_call: TRBJ1-4
cdr3_length: 15
clone_size: NA
d_call: NA
cdr3_nt: TGTGCCAGCAGCTTACAGGGTGCCACTAATGAAAAACTGTTTTTT
cdr3_aa: CASSLQGATNEKLFF

v_call: TRBV25-1
j_call: TRBJ1-6
cdr3_length: 17
clone_size: NA
d_call: NA
cdr3_nt: TGTGCCAGCAGTGAACAGCACCATAGCTCCTATAATTCCCCCCTCCACTTT
cdr3_aa: CASSEQHHSSYNSPLHF

v_call: TRBV7-9
j_call: TRBJ1-1
cdr3_length: 19
clone_size: NA
d_call: TRBD1
cdr3_nt: TGTGCCAGCAGCTTAGTCGGAGGACAGGGGGCAAACCTGAACACTGAAGCTTTCTTT
cdr3_aa: CASSLVGGQGANLNTEAFF

v_call: TRBV4-1
j_call: TRBJ1-2
cdr3_length: 16
clone_size: once
d_call: TRBD1
cdr3_nt: TGCGCCAGCAGCCAATACGCCGGACAGGTCACGCATGGCTACACCTTC
cdr3_aa: CASSQYAGQVTHGYTF

v_call: TRBV7-9
j_call: TRBJ2-3
cdr3_length: 13
clone_size: NA
d_call: NA
cdr3_nt: TGTGCCAGCAGCCGGGGGTCGACAGATACGCAGTATTTT
cdr3_aa: CASSRGSTDTQYF

v_call: TRBV30
j_call: TRBJ1-5
cdr3_length: 13
clone_size: NA
d_call: NA
cdr3_nt: TGTGCCTGGAGCCCAGGGGTGGGACAGCCCCAGCATTTT
cdr3_aa: CAWSPGVGQPQHF

v_call: TRBV19
j_call: TRBJ2-7
cdr3_length: 14
clone_size: NA
d_call: TRBD2
cdr3_nt: TGTGCCAGTAGTATAGGTCTAGCGGGGTACGAGCAGTACTTC
cdr3_aa: CASSIGLAGYEQYF